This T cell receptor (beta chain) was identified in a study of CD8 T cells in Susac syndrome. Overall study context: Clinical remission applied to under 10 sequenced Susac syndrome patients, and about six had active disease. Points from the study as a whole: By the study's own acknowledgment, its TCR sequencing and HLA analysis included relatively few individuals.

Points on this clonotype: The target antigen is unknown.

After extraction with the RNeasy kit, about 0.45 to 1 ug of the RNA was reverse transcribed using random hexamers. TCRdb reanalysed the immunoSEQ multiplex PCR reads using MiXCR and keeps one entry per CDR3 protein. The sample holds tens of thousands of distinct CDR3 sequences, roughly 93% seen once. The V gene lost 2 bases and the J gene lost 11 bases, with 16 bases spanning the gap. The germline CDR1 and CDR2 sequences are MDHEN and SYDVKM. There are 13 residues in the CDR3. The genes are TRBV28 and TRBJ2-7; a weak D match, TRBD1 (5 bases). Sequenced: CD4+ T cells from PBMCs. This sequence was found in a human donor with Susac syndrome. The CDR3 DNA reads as TGTGCCAGCAGTTTACGCGCAGGGTTGAATAAGTACTTC. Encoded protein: CASSLRAGLNKYF.